The 14 T cell receptor beta chains given below trace back to one sample, sequenced in a study of cytomegalovirus exposure and HLA in healthy donors. The PCR contained 60 Vbeta and 13 Jbeta primers. Libraries were prepared by immunoSEQ multiplex PCR; TCRdb keeps only in-frame clonotypes and omits some of them. In the table there are fewer than 250,000 clones, around 82% of which are singletons. The sequenced sample consisted of PBMCs. These receptors were obtained from a man aged 35-49 years in good health and CMV-seropositive.

Comment on this clone: An end of the junction differs from the germline gene, which may be a read error. This chain uses TRBV9 with TRBJ1-5, with 7 positions matching TRBD1. From germline, CDR1 is SGDLS and CDR2 YYNGEE. CDR3 size: 13 residues. The CDR3 sequence: CVSSRQGHQPQHF. The CDR3 nucleotides are TGTGTCAGCAGCCGACAGGGCCATCAGCCCCAGCATTTT.

The genes are TRBV4-3 and TRBJ1-2; D is perhaps TRBD1 (6 bases). The CDR3 consists of 13 residues. Trimming cost V 3 bases and J 7 bases, with 12 bases left between them. The germline V gene has CDR1 LGHNA and CDR2 YSLEER. The CDR3 sequence is CASSHAGVAGYTF. CDR3 DNA: TGCGCCAGCAGCCATGCAGGGGTGGCTGGCTACACCTTC.

This sequence joins TRBV28 and TRBJ1-1, with D unresolved. The CDR3 spans 14 residues. Per germline, CDR1 MDHEN and CDR2 SYDVKM. V lost 4 bases and J lost 8, with 17 bases in between. The CDR3 protein is CASSSPSRISEAFF. The CDR3 region has the DNA TGTGCCAGCAGTTCCCCCAGCAGAATTAGCGAAGCTTTCTTT.

V is TRBV7-3 and J is TRBJ2-1, with 7 bases matching TRBD1. The CDR3 loop spans 14 amino acids. V lost 5 bases to trimming and J lost 7 bases; unmatched junction nucleotides: 8. Germline CDR1 reads SGHTA; CDR2 reads FQGTGA. The CDR3 sequence is CASSPGTEPNEQFF. CDR3 in DNA: TGTGCCAGCAGCCCCGGGACAGAACCTAATGAGCAGTTCTTC.

This clone was seen once. The CDR3, as DNA: TGTGCCTGGAGTCTTACAACCGCTAACTATGGCTACACCTTC. Its protein product is CAWSLTTANYGYTF. The V call is TRBV30, the J call TRBJ1-2; the D is unclear. The germline V and J ends were trimmed by 2 bases and 0 bases, with 10 bases remaining between them. Germline values: CDR1 GTSNPN, CDR2 SVGIG (reference sequence). CDR3 length equals 14 residues.

The chain links TRBV6-6 to TRBJ2-1; D may be TRBD2 (5 bases). The V end was cut by 6 bases, the J end by 0 bases, with 9 bases between. The germline V gene has CDR1 MNHNY and CDR2 SVGAGI (reference sequence). The CDR3 loop spans 14 amino acids. The CDR3 nucleotides are TGTGCCAGCAGCCCCGCGGGCTCCTACAATGAGCAGTTCTTC. Encoded protein: CASSPAGSYNEQFF.

This chain joins TRBV23-1 and TRBJ2-1, with 7 bases identical to TRBD2. TRBV23-1 is recorded as an ORF, its role being uncertain. This CDR3 has 15 residues. V lost 3 bases, J lost 5 bases, and 7 bases stayed unmatched. The CDR3 sequence is CASSQAGVPHNEQFF. The CDR3 nucleotides read TGCGCCAGCAGTCAGGCGGGGGTCCCCCACAATGAGCAGTTCTTC.

CDR3 protein: CASRIQGPNTEAFF. In DNA form, the CDR3 reads TGTGCCAGTAGGATACAGGGCCCGAACACTGAAGCTTTCTTT. The chain employs TRBV19 and TRBJ1-1; TRBD1 might be the D (6 bases). The V end lost 6 bases, the J end lost 1 base, and 12 bases lay between the germline ends. There are 14 residues in the CDR3. Germline V gene sequence: CDR1 LNHDA, CDR2 SQIVND (reference sequence).

This clone appeared a few times. The CDR3 loop is CASTGREAETQYF. In DNA form, the CDR3 reads TGTGCCAGCACCGGGAGGGAAGCGGAGACCCAGTACTTC. The J gene is TRBJ2-5, the V gene TRBV5-4, with TRBD2 identical over 8 bases. CDR1 and CDR2 from the germline V gene are SGHNT and YYREEE (reference sequence). J gave up 5 bases and V 6 bases, and 6 bases lay outside the gene matches. CDR3 length equals 13 residues.

The rearrangement links TRBV15 to TRBJ2-1; unclear D gene. The CDR3 is 16 amino acids. Trimming took off 0 bases at V and 6 bases at J, with 15 bases between the two ends. Germline-derived CDR1 and CDR2 are LNHNV and YYDKDF (reference sequence). CDR3 amino acids: CATSRDQATGGNEQFF. The CDR3 region has the DNA TGTGCCACCAGCAGAGATCAGGCGACCGGTGGCAATGAGCAGTTCTTC.

This chain links TRBV6-1 with TRBJ2-5, with TRBD2 identical over 7 bases. With V trimmed by 2 bases and J by 4 bases, 4 bases remained unmatched. The CDR3 has 14 residues. Germline-derived CDR1 and CDR2 are MNHNS and SASEGT. Written as DNA, the CDR3 is TGTGCCAGCAGTGAACCAGGGAGGGGAGAGACCCAGTACTTC. Translation: CASSEPGRGETQYF.

This clone has a handful of counts. The chain recombines TRBV6-5 with TRBJ2-5, with 7 bases matching TRBD1. This CDR3 comprises 14 residues. Germline loops: CDR1 MNHEY, CDR2 SVGAGI. With 2 bases clipped from V and 5 bases from J, the junction kept 5 bases outside the gene matches. CDR3 sequence: CASSYTRGLETQYF. The DNA of the CDR3 is TGTGCCAGCAGTTACACTAGGGGGCTTGAGACCCAGTACTTC.

The rearrangement links TRBV5-4 to TRBJ1-1, with D maybe TRBD1 (6 bases). V was clipped by 0 bases and J by 9 bases, with 9 bases between them. The CDR3 runs 12 residues. The germline V gene has CDR1 SGHNT and CDR2 YYREEE (reference sequence). The CDR3, as DNA: TGTGCCAGCAGCTTGGGGGGGACAAAAGCTTTCTTT. Translation gives CASSLGGTKAFF.

This clone was observed a single time. The chain uses TRBV28 and TRBJ1-1; D is ambiguous. V was shortened by 1 base and J by 1 base, with 10 bases between the two germline ends. Germline V gene sequence: CDR1 MDHEN, CDR2 SYDVKM. The CDR3 runs 15 residues. CDR3 in amino acids: CASSLFPTKNTEAFF. In DNA form, the CDR3 reads TGTGCCAGCAGTTTATTTCCGACTAAGAACACTGAAGCTTTCTTT.